This T cell receptor beta chain originates from a study of blood T cell repertoires in COVID-19 (dated by TCRdb to about 2020). In terms of the full investigation: Collaborator samples came from the United States, Italy and Spain and covered acute and convalescent phases of COVID-19. The repertoires were released in a freely available public database meant as a resource for research on the immune response to SARS-CoV-2. Samples were obtained from the ongoing ImmuneRACE study (first 160 participants) and from approximately 1,200 subjects provided by 6 global collaborators. Where available, HLA class I and class II types were obtained from metadata supplied by the sample provider rather than from assay-based typing. A de-identified subject ID, COVID-19 status, age in years and sex were almost always included in the sample metadata. Subjects who had been exposed to COVID-19, were actively infected with it, or had recovered from it provided the deeply sampled blood TCRbeta repertoires that made up the dataset. The material from the prospective study consisted of cDNA or gDNA derived from T cells, B-cell-depleted T cells, or PBMCs. Results and caveats for the whole study, not just this receptor: The amount of clinical and demographic metadata varied by source and participant and was provided uncurated.

CDR1 is given as MDHEN and CDR2 as SYDVKM, both from the germline V gene. The CDR3 has 12 amino acids, counting the end cysteine and phenylalanine. Only the CDR3 region is kept as DNA, spanning 36 bases read in frame from base 1. V is pared back by 5 bases and J by 7 bases, with 9 bases lying between the germline termini. TCRbeta CDR3 regions were amplified from genomic DNA using the immunoSEQ Assay, a bias-controlled multiplex PCR. As for how the authors treated the data: The number of nucleated cells in each sample was estimated from the amplification of reference gene primers within the assay. Sequence reads were collapsed and filtered to measure the absolute abundance of every unique TCRbeta CDR3 rearrangement. For each sample, productive Simpson clonality was calculated as the square root of Simpson's diversity index over productive rearrangements. This immuneACCESS table, as held by TCRdb, lists in-frame sequences with V and J called but not all clones. Of the missing ones, under half trace to an unresolved V gene in checked studies; the others have no known cause. The DNA gave D and trimming, while V, J and clone size come from that table. The sample has 70,000 to 95,000 clones on record, around 90% of them singletons. The ten most abundant clones make up approximately 4.8% of the sample.

Collaborating institutions collected whole blood in K2EDTA tubes following their own protocols. Collaborator samples were shipped for TCRbeta analysis as frozen whole blood, isolated PBMCs, or DNA extracted from either sample type. Regarding this clone: The antigen it recognizes is unknown. No clone much larger than this one lies a single base away; base qualities are absent.

The V and J genes are TRBV28 and TRBJ1-5; the D gene lacks a confident call. Specimen: peripheral blood. The sequence derives from a woman of 80 years or more with active COVID-19. The DNA sequence follows: TGTGCCAGCAGTCCGAGATTGCAGCCCCAGCATTTT. This sequence encodes CASSPRLQPQHF.